This T cell receptor beta chain is drawn from a study of shared clonotypes between healthy human individuals (dated by TCRdb to between 2020 and 2021). Concerning the study at large: A couple of women and a few men aged 18 to 49 years were included in the cohort. Different laboratories and diverse techniques were used to prepare libraries and sequence TCR repertoires, to increase sequencing depth and limit assay-specific biases. To estimate repertoire size and how much clonotype sharing occurs between individuals, the study deeply sequenced the blood TCR repertoires of roughly 5 healthy adults. Leukapheresis yielded between about 0.8 and 9.5 billion PBMCs per donor. Per donor, three plates each were used for CD4 naive and CD4 memory, two for CD8 naive, and one for CD8 memory.

CDR1 SGHNT and CDR2 YYREEE are derived from the germline V gene (reference sequence). For this chain, trimming is 0 bases at the V end and 8 bases at the J end, and the number of junction bases without a gene match is 6. From the cysteine up to the phenylalanine, the CDR3 has a length of 15 residues. Only the CDR3 DNA stays, 45 bases, in frame from base 1. Broad study findings and their caveats: Incomplete sequencing was indicated by rarefaction of sorted-subset datasets, despite the large sequencing depth. Sampling was limited to blood, and TCR repertoires in tissue likely differ from TCR repertoires in blood. Larger estimated clonotype richness was generally found for naive subsets than for memory subsets. Pairwise subsampling led to the expectation that sequencing depth would affect the degree of clonotype sharing among donors. Higher generation probabilities were observed for clonotypes shared by all four sorted-subset donors than for non-shared clonotypes. The genetic and exposure-history diversity represented was limited by the small number of donors. Approximately 5% of naive CD4, 3.5% of naive CD8, approximately 2.2% of memory CD4, and 0.4% of memory CD8 clonotypes were shared across several donors.

TCR CDR3 regions were amplified from genomic DNA by multiplex PCR using the deep immunoSEQ assay. Genomic DNA extracted from each cell subset was distributed evenly over all wells of several immunoSEQ 96-well plates, and each plate served as one replicate. For sorted subsets, approximately 190 ng genomic DNA, equal to 30,000 or so T cell genomes, was loaded into each replicate PCR. Purified libraries were measured with a Qubit 3.0 fluorometer, size-checked on a Bioanalyzer 2100, and measured again with the KAPA Library Quantification kit. Each immunoSEQ 96-well plate was sequenced on its own single-read 150-cycle Illumina NextSeq 550 flow cell. The paper's data handling went like this. Because the immunoSEQ output held only junctional sequences and lacked quality scores, the filtering could not match the filtering applied to full-length reads. To assign V/J genes and CDR3, sequences were annotated using PyIR, a Python wrapper for IgBLAST v1.9, with IMGT germline references. Any read was removed if the V/J assignment was weak (E-value above 1e-6), the CDR3 was missing, or the read contained stop codons, out-of-frame junctions, or ambiguous translated residues. V3J clonotypes were defined as sequences sharing the same inferred V gene, J gene, and CDR3 amino acid sequence. The percentage overlap between two repertoires was calculated by dividing the number of shared unique clonotypes by the size of the smaller repertoire. Richness of each repertoire was evaluated using RTK rarefaction, the Chao1 estimator, and Recon v2.1 estimates of unobserved clonotypes. Generation probabilities for all TCRbeta clonotypes obtained by the gDNA method from several donors were computed using OLGA. Not all clones reach the TCRdb copy of this immuneACCESS table, which keeps in-frame sequences only. Checked studies attribute under half of the gap to unresolved V genes and leave the rest unexplained. Clonal size and the V and J genes are those of that table, whereas D and trimming came from the DNA. The sample table shows fewer than 3 million clones, and under 95% are seen once. The top ten hold around 0.4% of the sample.

Worth noting for this clone: Its antigen has not been determined. No quality values exist for individual bases; no much larger clone is one base distant.

The donors were healthy, HIV-negative adults who had no recently reported acute infections or vaccinations. Every donor was a Caucasian adult residing in Nashville, Tennessee, USA. CD4+ T cells were enriched by magnetic negative selection, after which naive cells were positively selected on CD45RA and the negative fraction was taken as the memory subset. Blood was collected by leukapheresis, and PBMCs were isolated by Ficoll-Histopaque density gradient centrifugation and then cryopreserved in liquid nitrogen vapor phase. Analytical flow cytometry was used to check the purity and quantity of every magnetically sorted T cell population. Each sorted fraction had its genomic DNA isolated and then quantified by UV absorbance on a Nanodrop 2000c.

Rearrangement joined TRBV5-4 to TRBJ2-1; 9 middle bases align to TRBD2. Sequencing was carried out using naive CD4+ T cells from PBMCs. Taken with the paper, the label for cell subset or site translates to: CD45RA+ positively selected. The TCR comes from a man between 18 and 29 years old in good health. Some clones in this sample may be carry-over from other donors' samples. The nucleotide sequence is TGTGCCAGCAGCTTGGGCCTAGCGGGGCAGGATGAGCAGTTCTTC. It specifies CASSLGLAGQDEQFF. The variable domain in full, with residues beyond the CDR3 obtained from the reference TRBV5-4 and TRBJ2-1 genes, is ETGVTQSPTHLIKTRGQQVTLRCSSQSGHNTVSWYQQALGQGPQFIFQYYREEENGRGNFPPRFSGLQFPNYSSELNVNALELDDSALYLCASSLGLAGQDEQFFGPGTRLTVL.